These T cell receptor beta chains were read from a single sample in a study of T cells in Graves' hyperthyroidism and ophthalmopathy. TCRdb independently ran MiXCR on the multiplex PCR reads; one entry per CDR3 protein. The profile covers 400,000 to 550,000 distinct CDR3 sequences, with approximately 15% appearing a single time and around a sixth taken by the ten largest. Sequencing was performed on blood. These receptors all come from a woman aged 18 to 35 with Graves' hyperthyroidism. CDR3s include the opening cysteine and the closing phenylalanine or tryptophan. A D gene is named only where the DNA matches it firmly. The listing skips clone size in some rows; elsewhere it reads once, few, many or a size class.

-	many	TRBV2	TRBJ2-7	CASSEAVLFYEQYF	TGTGCCAGCAGTGAAGCTGTACTGTTCTACGAGCAGTACTTC
-	many	TRBV3-1	TRBJ2-1	CASSQGGGSYNEQFF	TGTGCCAGCAGCCAAGGTGGGGGGTCCTACAATGAGCAGTTCTTC
-	-	TRBV5-1	TRBJ2-7	CASTGEAGVPYEQYF	TGCGCCAGCACCGGAGAAGCTGGGGTCCCCTACGAGCAGTACTTC
TRBD1	once	TRBV30	TRBJ2-3	CAWSGTGTGGPDTQYF	TGTGCCTGGAGCGGTACCGGGACAGGGGGCCCAGATACGCAGTATTTT
-	many	TRBV6-1	TRBJ1-3	CASSSGGNTIYF	TGTGCCAGCAGCTCCGGAGGAAACACCATATATTTT
TRBD2	many	TRBV20-1	TRBJ2-1	CSAEAASGRQYNEQFF	TGCAGTGCTGAGGCGGCTAGCGGGAGACAGTACAATGAGCAGTTCTTC
-	few	TRBV6-5	TRBJ2-2	CASSYGPGPNTGELFF	TGTGCCAGCAGTTACGGCCCGGGCCCGAACACCGGGGAGCTGTTTTTT
-	many	TRBV3-1	TRBJ2-5	CASSPGIFLGQETQYF	TGTGCCAGCAGCCCTGGGATTTTCTTGGGCCAAGAGACCCAGTACTTC
TRBD2	few	TRBV4-1	TRBJ2-1	CASSQVLSGSMYNEQFF	TGCGCCAGCAGCCAAGTGCTTAGCGGGAGTATGTACAATGAGCAGTTCTTC
-	many	TRBV11-3	TRBJ2-5	CASSLYSDRQETQYF	TGTGCCAGCAGCCTTTATTCCGACAGGCAAGAGACCCAGTACTTC
-	many	TRBV30	TRBJ1-2	CAWTSTATIYGYTF	TGTGCCTGGACAAGCACAGCCACTATCTATGGCTACACCTTC
TRBD1	many	TRBV11-1	TRBJ2-5	CASSYGQGQETQYF	TGTGCCAGCAGCTACGGACAGGGACAAGAGACCCAGTACTTC